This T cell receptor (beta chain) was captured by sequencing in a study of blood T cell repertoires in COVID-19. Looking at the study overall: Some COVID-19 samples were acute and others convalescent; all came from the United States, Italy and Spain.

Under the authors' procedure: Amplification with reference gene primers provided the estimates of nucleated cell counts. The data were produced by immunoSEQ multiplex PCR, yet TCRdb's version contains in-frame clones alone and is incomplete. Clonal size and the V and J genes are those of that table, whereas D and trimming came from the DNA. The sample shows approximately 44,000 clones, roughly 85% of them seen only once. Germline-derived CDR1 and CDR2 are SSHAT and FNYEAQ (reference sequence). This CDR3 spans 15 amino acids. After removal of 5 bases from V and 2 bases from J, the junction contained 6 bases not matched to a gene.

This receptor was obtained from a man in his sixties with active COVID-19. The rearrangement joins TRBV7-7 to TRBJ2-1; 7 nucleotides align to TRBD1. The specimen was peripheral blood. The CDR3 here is CASSVDRETYNEQFF. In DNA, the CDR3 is TGTGCCAGCAGCGTAGACAGGGAAACCTACAATGAGCAGTTCTTC.